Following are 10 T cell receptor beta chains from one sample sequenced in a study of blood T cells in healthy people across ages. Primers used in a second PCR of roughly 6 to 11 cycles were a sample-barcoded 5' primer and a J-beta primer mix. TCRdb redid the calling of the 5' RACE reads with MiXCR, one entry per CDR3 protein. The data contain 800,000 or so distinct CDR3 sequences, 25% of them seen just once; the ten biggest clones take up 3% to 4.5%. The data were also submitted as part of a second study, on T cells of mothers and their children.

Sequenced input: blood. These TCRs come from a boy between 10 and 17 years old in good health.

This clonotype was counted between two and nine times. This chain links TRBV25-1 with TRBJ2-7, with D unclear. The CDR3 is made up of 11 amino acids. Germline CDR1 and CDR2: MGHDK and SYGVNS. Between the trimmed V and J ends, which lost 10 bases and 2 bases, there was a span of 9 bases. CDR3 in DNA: TGTGCCACCCAGGCTGCCTACGAGCAGTACTTC. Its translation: CATQAAYEQYF.

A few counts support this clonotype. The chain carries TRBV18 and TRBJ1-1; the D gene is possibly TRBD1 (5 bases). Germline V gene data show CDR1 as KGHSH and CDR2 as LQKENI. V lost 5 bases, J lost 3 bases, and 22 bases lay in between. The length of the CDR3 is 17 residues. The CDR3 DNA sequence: TGTGCCAGCTCAGACTTGGTGGTTGGGGCTGGGGACACTGAAGCTTTCTTT. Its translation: CASSDLVVGAGDTEAFF.

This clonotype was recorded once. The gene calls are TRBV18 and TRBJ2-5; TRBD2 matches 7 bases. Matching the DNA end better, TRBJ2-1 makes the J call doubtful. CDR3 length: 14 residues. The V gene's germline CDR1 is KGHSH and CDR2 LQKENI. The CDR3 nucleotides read TGTGCCAGCTCATCCCGGGACTACCAAAATGAGCAGTTCTTC. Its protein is CASSSRDYQNEQFF.

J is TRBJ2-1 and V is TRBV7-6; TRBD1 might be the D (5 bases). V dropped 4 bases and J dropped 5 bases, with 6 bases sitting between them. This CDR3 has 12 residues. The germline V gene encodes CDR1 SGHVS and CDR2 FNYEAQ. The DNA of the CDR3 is TGTGCCAGCAGCTCGACAGACAATGAGCAGTTCTTC. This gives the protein CASSSTDNEQFF.

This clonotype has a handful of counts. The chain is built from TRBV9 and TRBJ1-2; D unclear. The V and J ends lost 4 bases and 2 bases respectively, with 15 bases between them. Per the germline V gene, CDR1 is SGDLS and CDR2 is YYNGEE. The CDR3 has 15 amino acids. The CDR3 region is CASSPRGGVNYGYTF. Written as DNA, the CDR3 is TGTGCCAGCAGCCCTCGGGGTGGGGTGAACTATGGCTACACCTTC.

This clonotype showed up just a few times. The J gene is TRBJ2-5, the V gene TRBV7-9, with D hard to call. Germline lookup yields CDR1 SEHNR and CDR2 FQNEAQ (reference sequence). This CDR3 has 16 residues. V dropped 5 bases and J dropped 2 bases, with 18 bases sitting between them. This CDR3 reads CASSTLTVTAQETQYF. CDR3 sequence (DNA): TGTGCCAGCAGCACATTGACGGTCACGGCACAAGAGACCCAGTACTTC.

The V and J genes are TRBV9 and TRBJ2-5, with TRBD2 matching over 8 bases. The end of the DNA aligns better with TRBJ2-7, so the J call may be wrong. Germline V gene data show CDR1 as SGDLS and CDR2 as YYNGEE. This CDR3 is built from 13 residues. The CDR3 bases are TGTGCCAGCAGCCTGGGACTAGTTGACGAGCAGTACTTC. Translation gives CASSLGLVDEQYF.

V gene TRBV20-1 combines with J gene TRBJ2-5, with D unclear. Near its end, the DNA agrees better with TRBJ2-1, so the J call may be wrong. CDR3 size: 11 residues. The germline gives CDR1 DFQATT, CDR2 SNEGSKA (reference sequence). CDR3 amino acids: CSARDTQEQFF. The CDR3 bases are TGCAGTGCTAGAGATACTCAGGAGCAGTTCTTC.

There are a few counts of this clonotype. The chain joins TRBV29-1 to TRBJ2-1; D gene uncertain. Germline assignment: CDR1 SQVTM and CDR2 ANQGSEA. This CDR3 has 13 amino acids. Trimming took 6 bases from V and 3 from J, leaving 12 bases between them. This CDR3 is CSVSWVNYNEQFF. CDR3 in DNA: TGCAGCGTCTCATGGGTAAACTACAATGAGCAGTTCTTC.

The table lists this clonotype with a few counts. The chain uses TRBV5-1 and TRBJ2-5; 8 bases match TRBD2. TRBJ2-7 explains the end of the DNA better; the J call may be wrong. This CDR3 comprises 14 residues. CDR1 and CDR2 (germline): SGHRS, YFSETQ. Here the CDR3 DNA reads TGCGCCAGCCGACGGGGACTAGGGCCCTACGAGCAGTACTTC. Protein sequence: CASRRGLGPYEQYF.